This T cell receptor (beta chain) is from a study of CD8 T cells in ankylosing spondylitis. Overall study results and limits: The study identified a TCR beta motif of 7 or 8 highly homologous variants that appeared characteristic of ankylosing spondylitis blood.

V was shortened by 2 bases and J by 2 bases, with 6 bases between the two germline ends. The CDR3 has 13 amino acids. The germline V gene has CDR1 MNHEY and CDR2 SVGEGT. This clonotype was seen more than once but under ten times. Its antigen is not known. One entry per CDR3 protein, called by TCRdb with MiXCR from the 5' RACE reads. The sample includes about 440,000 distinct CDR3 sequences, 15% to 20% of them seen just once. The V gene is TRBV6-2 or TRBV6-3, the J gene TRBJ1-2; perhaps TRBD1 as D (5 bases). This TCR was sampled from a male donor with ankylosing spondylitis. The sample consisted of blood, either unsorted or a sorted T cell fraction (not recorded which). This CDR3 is CASSYAGNYGYTF. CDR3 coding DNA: TGTGCCAGCAGTTACGCAGGGAACTATGGCTACACCTTC.